This TCR beta chain emerged from a study of cytomegalovirus exposure and HLA in healthy donors. Study findings and constraints: Among TCR sequences, most were rare, though some public TCRs appeared in many donors. Associated with cytomegalovirus, according to the listing, were 150 to 200 TCR beta chains.

Concerning this clone: No antigen is known for it.

Sequencing was performed with immunoSEQ multiplex PCR; in TCRdb, only in-frame clones are kept and a portion is missing. The data contain 260,000 or so clones, around nine tenths of them singletons. This CDR3 has 15 residues. CDR1 is MNHNS, CDR2 SASEGT, per germline. Germline trimming cut 4 bases from V and 5 bases from J; bases unmatched to any gene: 8. The sample comprised PBMCs. The clonotype originates from a man younger than 30 in good health and CMV-seronegative. The V gene is TRBV6-1, the J gene TRBJ2-4; 7 bases agree with TRBD1. The CDR3 region is CASSGRQGWENIQYF. The DNA for the CDR3 is TGTGCCAGCAGTGGCCGACAGGGTTGGGAAAACATTCAGTACTTC.